A single sample gave rise to the 6 T cell receptor beta chains below, sequenced in a study of T cells in Graves' hyperthyroidism and ophthalmopathy. Regions amplified from RNA transcripts were the TCR beta CDR3 regions. Primed by the HTBI set, a first-round RT-PCR was run on the TCR CDR3. TCRdb re-called the multiplex PCR reads through MiXCR, storing one row per CDR3 protein. This table holds under 300,000 distinct CDR3 sequences, roughly 20% found once. The sample was blood. These receptors all come from a man younger than 45 with Graves' ophthalmopathy.

This clonotype was recorded at least ten times. This chain links TRBV20-1 with TRBJ2-3; D possibly corresponds to TRBD1 (6 bases). The V and J ends lost 0 bases and 0 bases respectively, with 22 bases between them. CDR1 DFQATT and CDR2 SNEGSKA come from the germline V gene (reference sequence). CDR3 length equals 19 residues. The CDR3 loop is CSARDPNRWQGISTDTQYF. CDR3 coding DNA: TGCAGTGCTAGAGATCCAAACAGGTGGCAGGGGATAAGCACAGATACGCAGTATTTT.

The chain couples TRBV7-2 to TRBJ2-7; D gene ambiguous. Germline V CDR1 and CDR2: SGHTA, FQGNSA. The CDR3 is 15 residues long. Trimming took 4 bases from V and 5 from J, leaving 18 bases between them. The CDR3 region is CASSWLGNQFDEQYF. The DNA of the CDR3 is TGTGCCAGCAGCTGGCTAGGGAACCAATTCGACGAGCAGTACTTC.

The chain carries TRBV12-3 or TRBV12-4 and TRBJ2-1, with D possibly matching TRBD2 (6 bases). V was trimmed by 1 base and J by 6 bases, leaving 13 bases between them. This CDR3 comprises 15 residues. This CDR3 reads CASSLDGRMVNEQFF. The CDR3, as DNA: TGTGCCAGCAGTTTAGACGGGAGAATGGTCAATGAGCAGTTCTTC.

This clonotype was observed many times. The rearrangement joins TRBV5-1 to TRBJ1-1, with 7 bases matching TRBD1. CDR3 length: 13 residues. V lost 3 bases to trimming and J lost 3 bases; unmatched junction nucleotides: 2. Germline CDR1 reads SGHRS; CDR2 reads YFSETQ. The CDR3 coding sequence is TGCGCCAGCAGCTCGCAGGGGGACACTGAAGCTTTCTTT. Translation: CASSSQGDTEAFF.

This clonotype was found many times. The chain couples TRBV18 to TRBJ1-2; TRBD1 matches 8 bases. This CDR3 spans 13 amino acids. With 8 bases clipped from V and 3 bases from J, the junction kept 5 bases outside the gene matches. CDR1 is KGHSH, CDR2 LQKENI, per germline. CDR3: CASSPDRDYGYTF. The CDR3 DNA sequence: TGTGCCAGCAGCCCGGACAGGGACTATGGCTACACCTTC.

V usage is TRBV5-1 and J usage is TRBJ2-2; 8 bases fit TRBD2. J lost 3 bases, V lost 0 bases, and 10 bases had no gene match. The length of the CDR3 is 18 residues. Germline CDR1 is SGHRS and CDR2 is YFSETQ. The CDR3 region is CASSLAGRALMYTGELFF. The CDR3 region has the DNA TGCGCCAGCAGCTTGGCCGGGAGGGCCCTCATGTACACCGGGGAGCTGTTTTTT.